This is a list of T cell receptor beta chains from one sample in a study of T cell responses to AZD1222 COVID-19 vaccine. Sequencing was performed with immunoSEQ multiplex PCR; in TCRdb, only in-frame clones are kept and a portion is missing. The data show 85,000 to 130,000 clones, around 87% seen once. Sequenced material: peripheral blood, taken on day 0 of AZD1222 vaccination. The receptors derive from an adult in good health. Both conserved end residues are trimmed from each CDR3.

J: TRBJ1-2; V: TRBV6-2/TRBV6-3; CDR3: ASSVIGQSDYGYT
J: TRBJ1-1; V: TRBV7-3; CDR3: ASSLGDRRNTEAF
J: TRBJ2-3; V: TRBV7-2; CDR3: ASSLAGGITDTQY
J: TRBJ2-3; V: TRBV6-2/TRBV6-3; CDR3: ASSWGQGATDTQY
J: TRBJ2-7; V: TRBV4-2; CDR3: ASSPFQHAGNPYEQY
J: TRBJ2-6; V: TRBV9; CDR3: ASSVGQGRIYGANVLT
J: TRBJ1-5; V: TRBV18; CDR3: ASSPTAGGLSTQH
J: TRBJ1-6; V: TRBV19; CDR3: ASRQWGGRANSPLH
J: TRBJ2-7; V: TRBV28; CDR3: ASSPPPPRGARDEQY
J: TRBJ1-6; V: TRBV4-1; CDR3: ASSQQGTGAPLH
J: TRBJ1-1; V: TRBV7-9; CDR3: ASSPQGGAGLNTEAF
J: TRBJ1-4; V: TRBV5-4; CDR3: ASSATGLNEKLF
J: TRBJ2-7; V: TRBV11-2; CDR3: ASSRLGEGREQY
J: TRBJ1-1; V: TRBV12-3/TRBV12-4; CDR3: ASSLGTSEAF
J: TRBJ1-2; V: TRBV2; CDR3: ASSETFYGYT
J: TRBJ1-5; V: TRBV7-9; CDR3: ASSLVGGEGRNQPQH
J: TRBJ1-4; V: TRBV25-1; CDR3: ASSEFRGTGEKLF
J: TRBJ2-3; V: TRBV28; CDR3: ASSPGGPPTDTQY
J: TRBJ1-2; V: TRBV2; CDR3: ASSETPGNT
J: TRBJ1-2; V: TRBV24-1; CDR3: ATSDSDRDYGYT
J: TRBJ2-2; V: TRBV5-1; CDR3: ASSLSGTPSTGELF
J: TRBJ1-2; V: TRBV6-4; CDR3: ASSEGPSGQIYGYT
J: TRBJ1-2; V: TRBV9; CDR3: ASSVANGAAGYT
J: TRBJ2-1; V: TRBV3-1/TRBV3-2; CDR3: ASSQAGGAAYNEQF
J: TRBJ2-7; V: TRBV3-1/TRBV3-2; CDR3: ASSPHGGTSELEQY
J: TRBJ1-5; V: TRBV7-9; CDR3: ASGREDQPQH
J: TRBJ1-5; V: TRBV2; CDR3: ASSQTSGAQH
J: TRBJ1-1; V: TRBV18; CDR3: ASSPWGAMNTEAF
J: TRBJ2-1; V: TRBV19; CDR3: ASSIGGGTYNEQF
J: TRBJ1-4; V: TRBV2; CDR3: ASSELGNEKLF
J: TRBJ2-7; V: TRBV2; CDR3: ASIIRTGAYEQY
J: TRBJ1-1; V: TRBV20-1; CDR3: SASGGGGMNTEAF
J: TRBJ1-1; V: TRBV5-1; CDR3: ASSPGPNTEAF
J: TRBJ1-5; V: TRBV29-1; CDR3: SVAYDNQPQH
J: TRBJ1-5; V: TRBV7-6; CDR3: ASSFIGGPANQPQH